This TCR beta chain was sequenced for a study of tumor-infiltrating lymphocytes in primary liver carcinoma (dated by TCRdb to about 2017). About the investigation overall: Hepatocellular carcinoma (four) or combined HCC and intrahepatic cholangiocarcinoma (one) was present in the five patients, who were three men and two women aged 30 to 69 years. The five patients had tumors of stage T1-T3 N0M0, with maximum diameters ranging from 4.2 to 10 cm. Roughly 3.65 to 7.5 million productive TCRbeta reads were obtained per sample, and no significant difference in read depth was found between tissue types. Across five regions of each liver tumor, along with adjacent normal tissue and blood, the study brought together TCRbeta repertoire sequencing, expression microarrays and whole-exome sequencing. A total of 35 specimens from 5 patients went through TCRbeta repertoire sequencing, namely 25 tumor regions, 5 adjacent noncancerous liver tissues and 5 peripheral blood samples. Agilent mRNA microarray profiling was performed on the roughly 25 tumor region samples to relate TCRbeta repertoire diversity to the local molecular phenotype. High reproducibility was observed for the technical replicate repertoires, with mean shared-clone rates about 0.92 and correlation coefficients above 0.98.

On this clonotype: Its antigen remains undetermined. Relative to the germline gene, one junction end is altered; a read error may explain this.

CDR1 is given as SQVTM and CDR2 as ANQGSEA, both from the germline V gene. The CDR3 goes from the cysteine to the phenylalanine over 12 residues. Here the CDR3 DNA is all that survives: 36 bases in frame from base 1. Total RNA and DNA were co-extracted from approximately 20-30 mg of bulk tissue with the AllPrep DNA/RNA mini kit, without cell sorting. Surgical resection was performed in China between late 2015 and 2016 on four or five patients with histopathologically diagnosed primary liver carcinoma. Patients had chronic HBV infection and were treatment-naive at sampling. Each tumor was sampled at five spatially separated regions: the tumor centre plus the superior, inferior, left-lateral and right-lateral poles. More than 75% viable tumor cells were found by histology in every tumor sample. Fresh tumor and adjacent tissue pieces were bisected, with one half stored in RNAlater at -80 degrees C and the other half sent for histology.

What the study reported, not specific to this receptor: Comparison of CD4+ and CD8+ T cell repertoires was precluded by the use of bulk unsorted samples. The top 250 clones accounted for a significantly greater share of the repertoire in tumors than in blood (p = 0.039). Repertoire overlap was found to be higher between tumor regions (mean approximately 35%) than between tumor-adjacent (around 17%) or tumor-blood (roughly 15%) pairs, consistent with antigen-driven expansion. Because sequencing covered only the TCR beta chain and unpaired alpha chains were not captured, true repertoire diversity is likely underestimated. Only 4 or 5 patients were included in the study, and the authors note that the findings should be validated in a larger study. Only roughly 7-24% of top clones appeared in all five regions of a tumor, which suggests that tumor-infiltrating T cells are spatially heterogeneous.

Using a constant-region primer and ProtoScript II reverse transcriptase, TCRbeta-specific cDNA was reverse-transcribed from approximately 0.5 ug total RNA. TCRbeta libraries were built with three nested multiplex PCR rounds, a slightly modified ARM-PCR procedure. Multiplex TRBV1-TRBV30 forward primers and a Cbeta reverse primer were used in the first two PCR rounds, each of which was run for 10 cycles. Sample barcodes and Illumina adapters were added in a final 25-cycle PCR using Deep VentR polymerase. Before sequencing, amplicons of 200-500 bp were purified from gel using a QIAquick gel extraction kit. TCRbeta amplicons were sequenced on an Illumina HiSeq 2500 with 250-bp paired-end reads. The source study handled its data this way. To recover full CDR3 sequences, reads were quality-trimmed using Trimmomatic v0.33 and paired reads were then merged using FLASH v1.2.11. MiGEC v1.2.1b assigned V, D and J germline segments to the rearranged TCRbeta sequences. Clonotype statistics, along with Shannon-Wiener diversity indices, were calculated using VDJtools v1.0.0. To reduce sampling bias, subsequent analyses other than the diversity analysis used only the 250 most abundant clonotypes in each sample. TCRdb's own reprocessing of the public reads used fastp at Q25 and MiXCR and kept productive beta chains. A single entry per CDR3 protein holds the most common genes and DNA from its merged rows. The V and J calls and clone size are TCRdb's, not the authors'. The sample data list approximately 190,000 distinct CDR3 sequences, and around 85% of these were observed just once. The ten largest account for roughly 20% of the sample.

The sequence links TRBV29-1 to TRBJ2-5, with the D gene too uncertain to name. Sequences were obtained from tumor tissue from primary liver carcinoma. This clonotype was sampled from a man aged 40-49 years with primary liver carcinoma and hepatitis B virus infection. The DNA sequence is TGCAGCGACGCGACTTTGCAAGAGACCCAGAGCTTC. Translated, it reads CSDATLQETQSF.